This TCR beta chain is from a study of shared clonotypes between healthy human individuals. Clones were sequenced by immunoSEQ multiplex PCR, and TCRdb holds only the in-frame ones, with some missing. This table holds fewer than 850,000 clones, 95% to 97% found once. Naive CD8 cells comprised CD45RO-negative, CCR7-positively selected cells, excluding terminally differentiated effector memory CD45RA+ cells. The CDR3 spans 16 residues. V lost 1 base and J lost 3, with 12 bases in between. Germline V gene data show CDR1 as MNHEY and CDR2 as SMNVEV (reference sequence). The V and J genes are TRBV27 and TRBJ2-2; a weak D match, TRBD1 (6 bases). Input material: naive CD8+ T cells sorted from blood. This TCR was recovered from a man between 25 and 39 years old in good health. This CDR3 reads CASSLLGGLDTGELFF. In DNA form, the CDR3 reads TGTGCCAGCAGTTTATTAGGGGGATTGGACACCGGGGAGCTGTTTTTT.